A selection of T cell receptor beta chains follows, all from one sample in a study of T-cell reconstitution after alpha-beta-depleted transplantation in children. TCRdb redid the calling of the PCR reads with MiXCR, one entry per CDR3 protein. Of 900,000 or so distinct CDR3 sequences in the sample, roughly 15% were seen once. The sample consisted of PBMCs, mostly from graft donor cells, taken 360 days after TCRalphabeta/CD19-depleted stem cell transplant. The receptors shown here come from a male patient younger than 18 who had a stem cell transplant for acute lymphoblastic leukemia, so the T cells may come from the graft donor. CDR3s leave out the opening cysteine and the closing phenylalanine or tryptophan. Only part of the rows carry a size: once, few, many, or a class if the clone is expanded.

TRBV2 . ASSTRTGTSNTQY
TRBV6-5 many ASRSGQGAYNEQF
TRBV6-5 few ASSYSRQGSGNTIY
TRBV14 few ASSQILAGYNEQF
TRBV4-1 many ASSSHGTLGLF
TRBV5-1 . ASSPGPRPTNEQF
TRBV5-1 many ASTSDGGAHPDYRNEQF
TRBV5-1 few ASSPQWGNTGELF
TRBV7-9 . ASSPRTAYQETQY
TRBV12-3/TRBV12-4 . ASSPDFGSPLH
TRBV29-1 few SLWTPGNEQF
TRBV19 . ASSAWTGLNQPQH
TRBV2 . ASIKEFSTDTQY
TRBV4-1 . ASSQPGRSSYNEQF
TRBV5-1 many ASSLESPARQPQH
TRBV7-9 few ASSLGTGAGTDTQY